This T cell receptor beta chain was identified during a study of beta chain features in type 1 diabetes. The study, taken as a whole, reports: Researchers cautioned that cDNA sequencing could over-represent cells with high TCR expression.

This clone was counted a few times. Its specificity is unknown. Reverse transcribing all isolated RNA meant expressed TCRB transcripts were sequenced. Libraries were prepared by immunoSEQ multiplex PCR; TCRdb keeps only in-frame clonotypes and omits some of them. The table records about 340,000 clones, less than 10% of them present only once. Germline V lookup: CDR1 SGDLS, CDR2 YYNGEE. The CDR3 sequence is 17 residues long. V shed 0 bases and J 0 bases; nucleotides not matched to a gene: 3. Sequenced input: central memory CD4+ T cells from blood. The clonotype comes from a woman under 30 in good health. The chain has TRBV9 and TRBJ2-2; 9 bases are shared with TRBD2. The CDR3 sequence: CASSVGAGGANTGELFF. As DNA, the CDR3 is TGTGCCAGCAGCGTAGGGGCGGGAGGGGCGAACACCGGGGAGCTGTTTTTT.